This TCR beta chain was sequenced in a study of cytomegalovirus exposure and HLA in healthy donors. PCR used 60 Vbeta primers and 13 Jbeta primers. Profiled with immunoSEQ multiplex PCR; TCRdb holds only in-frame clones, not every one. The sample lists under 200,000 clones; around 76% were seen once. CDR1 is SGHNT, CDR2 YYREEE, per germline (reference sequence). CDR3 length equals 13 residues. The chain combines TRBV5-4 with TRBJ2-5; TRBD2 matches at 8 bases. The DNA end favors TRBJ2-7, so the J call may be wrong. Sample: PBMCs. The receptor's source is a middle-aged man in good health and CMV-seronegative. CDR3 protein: CASSLGRGDEQYF. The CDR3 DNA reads TGTGCCAGCAGCTTGGGGCGGGGGGACGAGCAGTACTTC.